This T cell receptor beta chain stems from a study of T cell responses to AZD1222 COVID-19 vaccine. About the study: Both about-4-week and about-12-week second-dose recipients were combined.

Method: immunoSEQ multiplex PCR; TCRdb's copy keeps in-frame clones and lacks some. The table includes 55,000 to 75,000 clones, 85% detected once. Note on this clone: Its antigen is not known.

V was pared by 6 bases and J by 6 bases, with 9 bases of the junction left unmatched. CDR3 length: 16 amino acids. Germline V gene sequence: CDR1 SGHAT, CDR2 FQNNGV. Study results and caveats: Females outnumbered males among donors, who were mostly white British; clonal diversity was possibly underestimated. Spike-specific TCRs gained breadth and depth after people received two AZD1222 doses. Repertoire collection took place solely once the T cell response had peaked.

This chain links TRBV11-2 with TRBJ2-1; TRBD2 matches at 12 bases. The input for sequencing was peripheral blood, taken on day 0 of AZD1222 vaccination. This receptor was taken from an adult in good health. This CDR3 reads CASRQGLAGRVNEQFF. For the CDR3, the DNA is TGTGCCAGCAGACAAGGACTAGCGGGAAGGGTCAATGAGCAGTTCTTC.